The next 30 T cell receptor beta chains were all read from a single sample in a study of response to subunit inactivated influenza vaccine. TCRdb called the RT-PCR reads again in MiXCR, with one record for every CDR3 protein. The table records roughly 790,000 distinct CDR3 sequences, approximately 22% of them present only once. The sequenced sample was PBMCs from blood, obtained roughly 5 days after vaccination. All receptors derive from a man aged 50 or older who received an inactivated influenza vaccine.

CDR3: CSASSGTVAYEQYF. The CDR3, as DNA: TGCAGTGCTTCATCGGGGACGGTTGCCTACGAGCAGTACTTC. The V and J genes are TRBV20-1 and TRBJ2-7; D is possibly TRBD1 or TRBD2 (5 bases each). Trimming left V 5 bases short and J 2 bases short, with 16 bases between. Germline V CDR1 and CDR2: DFQATT, SNEGSKA (reference sequence). CDR3 size: 14 residues.

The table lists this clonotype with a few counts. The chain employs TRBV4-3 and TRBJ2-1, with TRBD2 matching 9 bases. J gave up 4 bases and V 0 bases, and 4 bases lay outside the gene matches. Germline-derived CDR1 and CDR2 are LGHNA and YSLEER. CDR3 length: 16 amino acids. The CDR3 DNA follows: TGCGCCAGCAGCCAAGACGCTAGCGGGGTTTACAATGAGCAGTTCTTC. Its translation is CASSQDASGVYNEQFF.

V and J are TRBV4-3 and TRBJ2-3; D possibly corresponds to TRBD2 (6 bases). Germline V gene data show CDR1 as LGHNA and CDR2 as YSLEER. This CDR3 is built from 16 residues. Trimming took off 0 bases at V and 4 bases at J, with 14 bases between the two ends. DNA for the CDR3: TGCGCCAGCAGCCAAGATCGGGGCTGGGGGGCAGATACGCAGTATTTT. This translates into CASSQDRGWGADTQYF.

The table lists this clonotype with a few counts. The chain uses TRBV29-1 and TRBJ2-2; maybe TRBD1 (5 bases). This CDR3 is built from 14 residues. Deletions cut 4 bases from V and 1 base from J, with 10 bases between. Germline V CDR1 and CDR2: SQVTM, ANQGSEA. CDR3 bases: TGCAGCGTTGCCCAGGGTTTGAACACCGGGGAGCTGTTTTTT. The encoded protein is CSVAQGLNTGELFF.

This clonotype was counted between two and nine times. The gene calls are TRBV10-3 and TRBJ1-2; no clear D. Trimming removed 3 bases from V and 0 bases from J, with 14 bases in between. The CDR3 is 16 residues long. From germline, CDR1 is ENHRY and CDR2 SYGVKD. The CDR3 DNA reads TGTGCCATCAGTGATTTAGAGGCTGCTACTAACTATGGCTACACCTTC. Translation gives CAISDLEAATNYGYTF.

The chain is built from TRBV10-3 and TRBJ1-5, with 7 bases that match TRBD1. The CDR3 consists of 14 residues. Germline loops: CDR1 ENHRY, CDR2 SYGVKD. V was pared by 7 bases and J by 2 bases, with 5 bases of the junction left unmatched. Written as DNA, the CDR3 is TGTGCCATCAAAAACGGGACAGGCAATCAGCCCCAGCATTTT. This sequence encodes CAIKNGTGNQPQHF.

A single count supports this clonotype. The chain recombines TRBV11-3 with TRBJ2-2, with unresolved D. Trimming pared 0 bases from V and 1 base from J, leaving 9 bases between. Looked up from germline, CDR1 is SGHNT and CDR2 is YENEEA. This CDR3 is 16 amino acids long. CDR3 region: CASSLDTVENTGELFF. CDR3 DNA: TGTGCCAGCAGCTTAGATACGGTAGAGAACACCGGGGAGCTGTTTTTT.

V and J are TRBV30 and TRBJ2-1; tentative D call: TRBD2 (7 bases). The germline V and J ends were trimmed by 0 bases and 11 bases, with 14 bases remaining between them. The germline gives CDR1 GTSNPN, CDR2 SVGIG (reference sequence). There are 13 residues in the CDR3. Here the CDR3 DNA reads TGTGCCTGGAGTGTACAGGGAGGGCCCCAGCAGTTCTTC. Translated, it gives CAWSVQGGPQQFF.

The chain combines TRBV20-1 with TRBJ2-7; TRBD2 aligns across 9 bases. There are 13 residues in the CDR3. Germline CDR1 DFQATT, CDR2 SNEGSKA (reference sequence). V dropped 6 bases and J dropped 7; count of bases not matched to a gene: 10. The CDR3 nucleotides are TGCAGTGCCGCGCCGGGACTAGCTGGAGAGCAGTACTTC. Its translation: CSAAPGLAGEQYF.

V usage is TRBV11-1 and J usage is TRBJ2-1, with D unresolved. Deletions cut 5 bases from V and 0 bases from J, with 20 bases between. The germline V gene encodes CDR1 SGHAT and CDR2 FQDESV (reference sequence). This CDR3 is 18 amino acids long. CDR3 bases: TGTGCCAGCAGCCCCGTACCTACTGACCGGAGCTCCTACAATGAGCAGTTCTTC. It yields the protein CASSPVPTDRSSYNEQFF. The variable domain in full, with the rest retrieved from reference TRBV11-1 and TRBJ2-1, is EAEVAQSPRYKITEKSQAVAFWCDPISGHATLYWYRQILGQGPELLVQFQDESVVDDSQLPKDRFSAERLKGVDSTLKIQPAELGDSAMYLCASSPVPTDRSSYNEQFFGPGTRLTVL.

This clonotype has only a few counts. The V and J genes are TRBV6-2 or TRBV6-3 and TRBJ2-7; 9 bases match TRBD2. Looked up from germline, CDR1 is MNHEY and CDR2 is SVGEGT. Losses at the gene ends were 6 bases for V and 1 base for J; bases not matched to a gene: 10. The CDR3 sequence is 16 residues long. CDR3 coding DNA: TGTGCCAGCAGGGCAGCGCGGGAGGGGAGTTCCTACGAGCAGTACTTC. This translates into CASRAAREGSSYEQYF.

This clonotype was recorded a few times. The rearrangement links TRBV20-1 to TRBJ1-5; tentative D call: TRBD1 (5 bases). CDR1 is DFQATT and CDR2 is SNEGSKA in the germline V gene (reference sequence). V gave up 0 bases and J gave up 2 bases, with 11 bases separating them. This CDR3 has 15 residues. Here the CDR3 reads CSAREGARGNQPQHF. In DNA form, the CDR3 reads TGCAGTGCTAGAGAAGGGGCCAGGGGCAATCAGCCCCAGCATTTT.

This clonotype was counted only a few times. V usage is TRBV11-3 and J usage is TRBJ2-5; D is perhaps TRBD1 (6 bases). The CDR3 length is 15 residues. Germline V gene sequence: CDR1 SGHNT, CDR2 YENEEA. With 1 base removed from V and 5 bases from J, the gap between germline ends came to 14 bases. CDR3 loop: CASSLGGHPGETQYF. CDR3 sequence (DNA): TGTGCCAGCAGCTTAGGGGGACACCCCGGGGAGACCCAGTACTTC.

The CDR3 here is CASSDDRGLRRPGGNEQFF. In DNA form, the CDR3 reads TGCGCCAGCAGCGATGACAGGGGGCTACGACGGCCCGGCGGGAATGAGCAGTTCTTC. The gene calls are TRBV5-1 and TRBJ2-1, with 10 positions matching TRBD1. Looked up from germline, CDR1 is SGHRS and CDR2 is YFSETQ. The CDR3 loop spans 19 amino acids. V was pared by 4 bases and J by 7 bases, with 20 bases of the junction left unmatched.

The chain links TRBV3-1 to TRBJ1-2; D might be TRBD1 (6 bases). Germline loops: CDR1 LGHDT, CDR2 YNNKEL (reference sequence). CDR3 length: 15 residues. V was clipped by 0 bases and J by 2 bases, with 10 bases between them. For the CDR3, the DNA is TGTGCCAGCAGCCAAGACCCAGGGGACAACTATGGCTACACCTTC. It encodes CASSQDPGDNYGYTF.

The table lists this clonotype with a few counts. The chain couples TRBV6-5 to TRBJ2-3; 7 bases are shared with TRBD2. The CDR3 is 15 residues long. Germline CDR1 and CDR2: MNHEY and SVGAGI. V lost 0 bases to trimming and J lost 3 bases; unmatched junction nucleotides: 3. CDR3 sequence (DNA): TGTGCCAGCAGTTACTCGGGGGGGAAGACAGATACGCAGTATTTT. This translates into CASSYSGGKTDTQYF.

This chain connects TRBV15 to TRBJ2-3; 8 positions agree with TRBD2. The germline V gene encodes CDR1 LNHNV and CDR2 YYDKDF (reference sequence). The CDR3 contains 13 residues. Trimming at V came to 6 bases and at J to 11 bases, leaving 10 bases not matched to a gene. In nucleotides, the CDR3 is TGTGCCACCAGGAATCCCGGGACTAGAATGCAGTATTTT. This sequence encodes CATRNPGTRMQYF.

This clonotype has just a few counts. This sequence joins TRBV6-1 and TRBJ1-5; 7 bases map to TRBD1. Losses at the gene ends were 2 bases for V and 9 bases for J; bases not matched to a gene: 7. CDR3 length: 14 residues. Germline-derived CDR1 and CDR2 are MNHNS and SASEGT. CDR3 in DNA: TGTGCCAGCAGTGAATTCCAGACAGGGAGGCCCCAGCATTTT. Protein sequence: CASSEFQTGRPQHF.

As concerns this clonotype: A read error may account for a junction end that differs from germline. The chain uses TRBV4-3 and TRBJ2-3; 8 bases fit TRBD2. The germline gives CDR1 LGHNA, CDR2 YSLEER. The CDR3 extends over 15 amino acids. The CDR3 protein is CASSQGRGGPDTQYF. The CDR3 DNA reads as TGTGCCAGCAGCCAAGGTCGGGGGGGGCCAGATACGCAGTATTTT.

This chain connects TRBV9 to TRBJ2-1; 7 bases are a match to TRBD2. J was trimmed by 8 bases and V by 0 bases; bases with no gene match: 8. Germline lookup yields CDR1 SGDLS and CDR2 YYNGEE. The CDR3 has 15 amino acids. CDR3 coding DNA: TGTGCCAGCAGCGTAGCCGGCGGGAGACATGATGAGCAGTTCTTC. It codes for CASSVAGGRHDEQFF.

CDR3 region: CATSGSRNEQYF. In DNA, the CDR3 is TGTGCCACTAGCGGGAGTCGGAACGAGCAGTACTTC. This chain links TRBV10-3 with TRBJ2-7, with 10 bases matching TRBD2. The CDR3 is made up of 12 amino acids. Unmatched junction bases numbered 5, after V lost 10 bases and J lost 5 bases. CDR1 and CDR2 from the germline V gene are ENHRY and SYGVKD.

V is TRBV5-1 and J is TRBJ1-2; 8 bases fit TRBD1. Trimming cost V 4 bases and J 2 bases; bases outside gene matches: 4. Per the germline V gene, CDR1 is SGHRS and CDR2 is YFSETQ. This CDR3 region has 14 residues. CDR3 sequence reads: CASSMDRVNYGYTF. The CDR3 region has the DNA TGCGCCAGCAGCATGGACAGGGTGAACTATGGCTACACCTTC.

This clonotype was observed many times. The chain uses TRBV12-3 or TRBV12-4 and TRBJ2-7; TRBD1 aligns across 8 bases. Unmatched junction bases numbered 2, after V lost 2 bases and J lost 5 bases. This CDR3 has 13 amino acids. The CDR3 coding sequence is TGTGCCAGCAGTTTACAGGGGGCTAACGAGCAGTACTTC. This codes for CASSLQGANEQYF.

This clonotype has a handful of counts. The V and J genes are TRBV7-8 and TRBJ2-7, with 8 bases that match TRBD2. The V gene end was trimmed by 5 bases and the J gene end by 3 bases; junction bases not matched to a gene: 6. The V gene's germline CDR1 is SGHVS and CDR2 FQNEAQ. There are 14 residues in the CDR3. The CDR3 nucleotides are TGTGCCAGCAGCCGGGGGGGCTACAGCTACGAGCAGTACTTC. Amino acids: CASSRGGYSYEQYF.

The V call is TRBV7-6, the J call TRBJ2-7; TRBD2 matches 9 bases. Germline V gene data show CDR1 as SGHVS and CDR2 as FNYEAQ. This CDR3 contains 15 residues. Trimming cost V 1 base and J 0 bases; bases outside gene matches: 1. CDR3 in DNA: TGTGCCAGCAGCTTAGGGACTAGCGTCTCCTACGAGCAGTACTTC. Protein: CASSLGTSVSYEQYF.

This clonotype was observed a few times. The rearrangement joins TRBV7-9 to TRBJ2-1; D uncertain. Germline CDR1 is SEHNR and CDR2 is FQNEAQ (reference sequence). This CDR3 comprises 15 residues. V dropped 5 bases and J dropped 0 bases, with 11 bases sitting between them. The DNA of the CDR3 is TGTGCCAGCAGCCCCTGGGGTAGCTCCTACAATGAGCAGTTCTTC. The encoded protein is CASSPWGSSYNEQFF. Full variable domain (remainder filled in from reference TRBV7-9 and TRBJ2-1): DTGVSQNPRHKITKRGQNVTFRCDPISEHNRLYWYRQTLGQGPEFLTYFQNEAQLEKSRLLSDRFSAERPKGSFSTLEIQRTEQGDSAMYLCASSPWGSSYNEQFFGPGTRLTVL.

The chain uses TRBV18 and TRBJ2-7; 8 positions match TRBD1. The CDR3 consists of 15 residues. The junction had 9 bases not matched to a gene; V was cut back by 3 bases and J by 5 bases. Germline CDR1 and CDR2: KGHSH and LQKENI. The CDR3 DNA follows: TGTGCCAGCTCACCTAGGACAGGGTCCAGGGACGAGCAGTACTTC. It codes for CASSPRTGSRDEQYF.

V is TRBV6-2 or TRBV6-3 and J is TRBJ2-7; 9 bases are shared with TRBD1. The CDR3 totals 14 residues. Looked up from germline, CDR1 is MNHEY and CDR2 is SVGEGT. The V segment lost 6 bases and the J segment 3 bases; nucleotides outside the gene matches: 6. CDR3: CASRIGTGNYEQYF. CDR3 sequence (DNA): TGTGCCAGCAGGATCGGGACAGGGAACTACGAGCAGTACTTC.

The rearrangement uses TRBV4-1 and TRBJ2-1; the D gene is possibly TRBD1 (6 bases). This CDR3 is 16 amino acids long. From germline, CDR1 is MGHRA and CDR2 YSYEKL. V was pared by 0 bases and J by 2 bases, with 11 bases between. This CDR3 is CASSQDRTGPYNEQFF. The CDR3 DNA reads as TGCGCCAGCAGCCAAGATAGAACAGGGCCCTACAATGAGCAGTTCTTC.

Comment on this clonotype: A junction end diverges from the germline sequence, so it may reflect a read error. The CDR3 nucleotides are TGTGCCAGCAGCCAAGAGACAGGGAGTGATCAGCCCCAGCTTTTT. As protein: CASSQETGSDQPQLF. The chain combines TRBV4-2 with TRBJ1-5; 7 positions agree with TRBD1. The CDR3 length is 15 residues. Germline V gene sequence: CDR1 LGHNA, CDR2 YNFKEQ.